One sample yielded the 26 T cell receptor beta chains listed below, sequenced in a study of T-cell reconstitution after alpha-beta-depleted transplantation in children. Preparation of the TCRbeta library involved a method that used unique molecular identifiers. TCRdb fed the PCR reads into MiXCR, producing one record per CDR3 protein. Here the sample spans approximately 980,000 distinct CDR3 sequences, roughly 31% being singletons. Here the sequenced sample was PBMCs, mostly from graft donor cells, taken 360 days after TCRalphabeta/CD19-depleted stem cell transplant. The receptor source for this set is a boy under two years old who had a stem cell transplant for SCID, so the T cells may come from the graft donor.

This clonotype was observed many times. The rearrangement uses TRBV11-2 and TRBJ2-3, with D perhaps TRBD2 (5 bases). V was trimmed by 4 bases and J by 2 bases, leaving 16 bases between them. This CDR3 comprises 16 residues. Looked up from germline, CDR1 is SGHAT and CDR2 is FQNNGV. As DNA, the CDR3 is TGTGCCAGCAGCTCAGGAGGCAATATGGACACAGATACGCAGTATTTT. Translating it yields CASSSGGNMDTDTQYF.

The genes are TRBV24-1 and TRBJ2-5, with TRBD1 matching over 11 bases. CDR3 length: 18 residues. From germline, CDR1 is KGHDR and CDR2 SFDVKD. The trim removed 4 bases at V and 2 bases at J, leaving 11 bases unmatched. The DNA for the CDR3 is TGTGCCACCAGTGACCCGAGACCGGGACAGGGGGGACAAGAGACCCAGTACTTC. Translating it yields CATSDPRPGQGGQETQYF.

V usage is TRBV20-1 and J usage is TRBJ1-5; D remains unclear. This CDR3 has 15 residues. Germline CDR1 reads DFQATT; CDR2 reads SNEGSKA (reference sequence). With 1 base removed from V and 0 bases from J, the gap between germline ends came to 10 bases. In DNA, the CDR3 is TGCAGTGCTAGAGGGAAAGGGTATAGCAATCAGCCCCAGCATTTT. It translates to CSARGKGYSNQPQHF.

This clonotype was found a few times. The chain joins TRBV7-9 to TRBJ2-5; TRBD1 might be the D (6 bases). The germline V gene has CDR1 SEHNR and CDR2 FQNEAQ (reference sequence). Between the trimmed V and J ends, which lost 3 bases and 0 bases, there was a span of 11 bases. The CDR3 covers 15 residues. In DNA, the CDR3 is TGTGCCAGCAGCTTTCCGGGACACAACCAAGAGACCCAGTACTTC. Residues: CASSFPGHNQETQYF.

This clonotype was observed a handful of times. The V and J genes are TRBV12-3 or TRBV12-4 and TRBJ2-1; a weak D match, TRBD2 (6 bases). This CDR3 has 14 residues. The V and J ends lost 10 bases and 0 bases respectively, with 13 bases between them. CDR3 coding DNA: TGTGCCATCCGGGGGTTGAACTCCTACAATGAGCAGTTCTTC. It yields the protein CAIRGLNSYNEQFF.

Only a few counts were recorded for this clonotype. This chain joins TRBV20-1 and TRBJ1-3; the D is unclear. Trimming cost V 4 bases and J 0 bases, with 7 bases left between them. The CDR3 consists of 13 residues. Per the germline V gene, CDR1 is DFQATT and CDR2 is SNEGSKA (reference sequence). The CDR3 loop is CSATVPSGNTIYF. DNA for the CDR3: TGCAGTGCTACGGTACCCTCTGGAAACACCATATATTTT.

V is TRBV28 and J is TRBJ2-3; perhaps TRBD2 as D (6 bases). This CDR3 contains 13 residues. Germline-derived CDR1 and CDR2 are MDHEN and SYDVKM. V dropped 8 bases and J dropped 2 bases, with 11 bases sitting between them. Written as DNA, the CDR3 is TGTGCCAGCCGACGGAGGGACACAGATACGCAGTATTTT. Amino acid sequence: CASRRRDTDTQYF.

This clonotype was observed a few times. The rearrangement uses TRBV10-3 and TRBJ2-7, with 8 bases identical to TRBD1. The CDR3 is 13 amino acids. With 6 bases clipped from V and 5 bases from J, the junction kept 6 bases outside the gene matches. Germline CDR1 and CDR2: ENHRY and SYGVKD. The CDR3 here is CAISQGAVNEQYF. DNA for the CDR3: TGTGCCATCAGCCAGGGGGCTGTAAACGAGCAGTACTTC.

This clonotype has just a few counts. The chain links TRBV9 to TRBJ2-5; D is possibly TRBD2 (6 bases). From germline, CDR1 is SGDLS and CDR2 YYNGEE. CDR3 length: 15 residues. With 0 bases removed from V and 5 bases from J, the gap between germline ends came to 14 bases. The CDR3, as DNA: TGTGCCAGCAGCGTAGTTGGGGGTCGGGGGGAGACCCAGTACTTC. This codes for CASSVVGGRGETQYF.

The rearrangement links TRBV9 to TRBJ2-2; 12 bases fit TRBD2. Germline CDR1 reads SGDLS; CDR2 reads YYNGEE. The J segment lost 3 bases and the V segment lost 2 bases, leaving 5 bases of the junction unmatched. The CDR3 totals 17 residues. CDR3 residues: CASSVTSGGRYTGELFF. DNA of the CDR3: TGTGCCAGCAGCGTGACTAGCGGGGGCCGATACACCGGGGAGCTGTTTTTT.

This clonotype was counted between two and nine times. The CDR3 region has the DNA TGCAGTGCTAGAGTAGGCCTCGTAGGACAGCCCCAGCATTTT. The encoded protein is CSARVGLVGQPQHF. The rearrangement uses TRBV20-1 and TRBJ1-5; D is unclear. Germline assignment: CDR1 DFQATT and CDR2 SNEGSKA (reference sequence). This CDR3 contains 14 residues. Trimming took 1 base from V and 7 from J, leaving 14 bases between them.

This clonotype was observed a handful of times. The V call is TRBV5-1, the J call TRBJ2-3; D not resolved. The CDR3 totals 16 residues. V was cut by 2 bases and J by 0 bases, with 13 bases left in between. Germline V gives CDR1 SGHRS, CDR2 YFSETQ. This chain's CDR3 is CASSLRAFTSTDTQYF. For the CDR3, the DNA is TGCGCCAGCAGCTTAAGGGCGTTTACTAGCACAGATACGCAGTATTTT.

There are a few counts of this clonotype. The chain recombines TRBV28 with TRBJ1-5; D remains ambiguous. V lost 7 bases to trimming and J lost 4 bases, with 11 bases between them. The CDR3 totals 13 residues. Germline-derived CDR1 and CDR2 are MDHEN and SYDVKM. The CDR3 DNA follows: TGTGCCAGCATCTCTTTCGGTAATCAGCCCCAGCATTTT. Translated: CASISFGNQPQHF. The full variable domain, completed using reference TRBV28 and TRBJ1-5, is DVKVTQSSRYLVKRTGEKVFLECVQDMDHENMFWYRQDPGLGLRLIYFSYDVKMKEKGDIPEGYSVSREKKERFSLILESASTNQTSMYLCASISFGNQPQHFGDGTRLSIL.

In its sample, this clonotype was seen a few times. CDR3 DNA sequence: TGCGCCAGCAGCTTTTACGACGGTCAAGAGACCCAGTACTTC. As protein: CASSFYDGQETQYF. The rearrangement uses TRBV5-1 and TRBJ2-5; D unresolved. The germline CDR1 and CDR2 sequences are SGHRS and YFSETQ. The V end lost 2 bases, the J end lost 2 bases, and 10 bases lay between the germline ends. The CDR3 loop spans 14 amino acids.

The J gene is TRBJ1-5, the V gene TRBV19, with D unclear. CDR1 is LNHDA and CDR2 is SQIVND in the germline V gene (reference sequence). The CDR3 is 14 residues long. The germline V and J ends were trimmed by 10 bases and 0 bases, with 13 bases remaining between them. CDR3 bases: TGTGCCACCGCGAGGGCAGGTAGCAATCAGCCCCAGCATTTT. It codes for CATARAGSNQPQHF.

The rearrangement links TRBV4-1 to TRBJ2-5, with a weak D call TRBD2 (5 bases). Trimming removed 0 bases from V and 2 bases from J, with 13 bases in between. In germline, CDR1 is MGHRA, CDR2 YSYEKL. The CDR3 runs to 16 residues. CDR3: CASSQDVVGRQETQYF. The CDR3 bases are TGCGCCAGCAGCCAAGACGTGGTGGGGAGACAAGAGACCCAGTACTTC.

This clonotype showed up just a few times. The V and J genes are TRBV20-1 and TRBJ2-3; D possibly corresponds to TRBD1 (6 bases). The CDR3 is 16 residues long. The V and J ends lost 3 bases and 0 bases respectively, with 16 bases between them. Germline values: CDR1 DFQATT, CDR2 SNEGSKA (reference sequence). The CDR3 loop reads CSASLPRGASTDTQYF. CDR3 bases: TGCAGTGCTAGCTTGCCCAGGGGAGCTAGCACAGATACGCAGTATTTT.

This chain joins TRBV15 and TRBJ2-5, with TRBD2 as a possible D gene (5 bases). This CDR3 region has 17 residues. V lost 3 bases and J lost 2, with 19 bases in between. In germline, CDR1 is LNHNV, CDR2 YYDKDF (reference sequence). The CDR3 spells CATSSLERGFGQETQYF. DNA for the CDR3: TGTGCCACCAGCAGCCTAGAGAGAGGGTTCGGTCAAGAGACCCAGTACTTC.

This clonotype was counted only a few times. CDR3 nucleotides: TGTGCCAGCAGTTCTAACGGGGAGCTGTTTTTT. It is translated as CASSSNGELFF. The V gene is TRBV6-7, the J gene TRBJ2-2, with D unclear. TRBV6-7 is noted as an ORF with a role that remains uncertain. This CDR3 spans 11 amino acids. V was cut by 4 bases and J by 7 bases, with 4 bases left in between.

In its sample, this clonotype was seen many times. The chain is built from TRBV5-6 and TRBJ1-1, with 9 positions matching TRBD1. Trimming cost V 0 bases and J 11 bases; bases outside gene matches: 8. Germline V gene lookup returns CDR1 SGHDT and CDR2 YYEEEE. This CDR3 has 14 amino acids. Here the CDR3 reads CASSLDPGTGYAFF. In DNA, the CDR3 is TGTGCCAGCAGCTTGGATCCCGGGACAGGGTATGCTTTCTTT.

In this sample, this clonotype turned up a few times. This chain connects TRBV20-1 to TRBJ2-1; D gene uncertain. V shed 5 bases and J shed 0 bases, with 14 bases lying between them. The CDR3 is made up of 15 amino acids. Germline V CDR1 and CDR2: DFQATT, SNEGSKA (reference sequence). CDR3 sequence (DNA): TGCAGTGCTTACCGGTCCCTTAGCTCCTACAATGAGCAGTTCTTC. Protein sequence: CSAYRSLSSYNEQFF.

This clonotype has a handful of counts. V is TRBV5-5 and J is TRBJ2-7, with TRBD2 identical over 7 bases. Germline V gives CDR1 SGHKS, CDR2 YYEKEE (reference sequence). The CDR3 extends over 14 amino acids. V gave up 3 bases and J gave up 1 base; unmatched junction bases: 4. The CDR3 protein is CASSWGGESYEQYF. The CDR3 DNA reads TGTGCCAGCAGCTGGGGGGGAGAATCCTACGAGCAGTACTTC. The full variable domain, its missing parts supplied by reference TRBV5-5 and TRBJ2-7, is DAGVTQSPTHLIKTRGQQVTLRCSPISGHKSVSWYQQVLGQGPQFIFQYYEKEERGRGNFPDRFSARQFPNYSSELNVNALLLGDSALYLCASSWGGESYEQYFGPGTRLTVT.

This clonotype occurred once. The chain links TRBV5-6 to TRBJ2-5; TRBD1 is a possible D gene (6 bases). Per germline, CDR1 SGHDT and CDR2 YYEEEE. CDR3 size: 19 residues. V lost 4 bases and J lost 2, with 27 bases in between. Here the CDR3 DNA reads TGTGCCAGCAGCCTCGGACAGCCAAACACAAACGACGCGCAAGAGACCCAGTACTTC. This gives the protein CASSLGQPNTNDAQETQYF.

The CDR3 sequence: CASSVLLPLGGPPAKNIQYF. CDR3 sequence (DNA): TGTGCCAGCAGCGTACTTCTACCCCTAGGGGGTCCCCCGGCCAAAAACATTCAGTACTTC. V usage is TRBV12-3 or TRBV12-4 and J usage is TRBJ2-4; possibly TRBD1 for D (6 bases). The germline V and J ends were trimmed by 6 bases and 1 base, with 28 bases remaining between them. This CDR3 has 20 residues.

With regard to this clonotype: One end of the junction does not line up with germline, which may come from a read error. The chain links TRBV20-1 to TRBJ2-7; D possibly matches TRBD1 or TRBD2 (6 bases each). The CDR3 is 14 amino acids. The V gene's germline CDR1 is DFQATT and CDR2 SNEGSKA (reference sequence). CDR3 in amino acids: CSARGAGGSHEQYF. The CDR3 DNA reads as TGCAGTGCTAGAGGTGCCGGGGGCTCCCACGAGCAGTACTTC.

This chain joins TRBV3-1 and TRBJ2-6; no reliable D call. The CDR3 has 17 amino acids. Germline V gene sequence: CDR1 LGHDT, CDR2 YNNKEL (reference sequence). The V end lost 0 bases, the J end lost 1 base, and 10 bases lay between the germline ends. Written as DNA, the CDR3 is TGTGCCAGCAGCCAAGATACAAGGGCATCTGGGGCCAACGTCCTGACTTTC. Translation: CASSQDTRASGANVLTF.